This T cell receptor (beta chain) stems from a study of human T cells and chemical hapten exposure. This clonotype was seen many times. The time point denotes: pre-sensitization, week 0. Indicated treatment: therapeutic diphenylcyclopropenone sensitization with weekly scalp DPC. The drawing of blood occurred before each patch test was applied. Unseparated into fractions, whole blood served as the source from which total RNA was extracted. As originally analysed: Samples had a median of around 96,000 TCRs, ranging about 20,000 to 700,000. TCRdb analysed the RACE reads with MiXCR anew, one entry per CDR3 protein. The V and J calls shown here were made by TCRdb, not taken from the authors' results. The table records some 250,000 distinct CDR3 sequences, just under 8% of them present only once. The clonotype was recovered from a man between 18 and 29 years old with alopecia areata. Some clones in this sample may be carry-over from other donors' samples. The specimen was whole blood, collected in connection with sensitization to the hapten diphenylcyclopropenone (DPC).

The CDR3 DNA follows: TGTGCCAGCAGCGACGTTGGACTAGCGCACATTCAGTACTTC. Its translation: CASSDVGLAHIQYF. V gene TRBV2 combines with J gene TRBJ2-4; 9 bases map to TRBD2. The CDR3 contains 14 residues. The V and J ends lost 6 bases and 8 bases, in that order; junction bases with no gene match: 8. Germline V gene sequence: CDR1 SNHLY, CDR2 FYNNEI.